The sequence of this T cell receptor beta chain was determined in a study of blood T cell repertoires in COVID-19. Study-wide context: Both acute and convalescent COVID-19 samples were obtained from the United States, Italy and Spain. In each case, the material was cDNA or gDNA derived from T cells, B-cell-depleted T cells, or PBMCs.

There are a few counts of this clone. Germline values: CDR1 SEHNR, CDR2 FQNEAQ (reference sequence). CDR3 length: 12 residues. Trimming cost V 1 base and J 14 bases, with 11 bases left between them. In the original analysis: Reference gene primer amplification in the assay estimated nucleated cell counts. TCRdb's table, derived via immunoSEQ multiplex PCR, lists solely in-frame clones and lacks some. The D gene and trimming were derived from the DNA, and the V and J assignments and clone size from that table. The sample holds under 450,000 clones, 81% seen once. This receptor was taken from a human donor with acute or convalescent COVID-19. The donor label of this sample is uncertain. V gene TRBV7-9 combines with J gene TRBJ1-4; no clear D. The sequenced sample was peripheral blood. CDR3 in DNA: TGTGCCAGCAGCTTAGTCAAGGGAGAGCTGTTTTTT. Residues: CASSLVKGELFF.